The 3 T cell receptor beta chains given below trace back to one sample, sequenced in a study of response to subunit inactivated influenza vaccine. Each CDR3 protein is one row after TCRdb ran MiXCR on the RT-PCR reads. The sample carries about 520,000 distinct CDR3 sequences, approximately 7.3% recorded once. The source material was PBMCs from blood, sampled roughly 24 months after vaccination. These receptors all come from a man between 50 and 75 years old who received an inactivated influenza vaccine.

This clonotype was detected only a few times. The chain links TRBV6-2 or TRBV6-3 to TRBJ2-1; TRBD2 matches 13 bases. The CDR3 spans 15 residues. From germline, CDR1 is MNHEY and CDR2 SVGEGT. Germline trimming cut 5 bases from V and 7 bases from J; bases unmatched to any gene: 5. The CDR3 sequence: CASSIRTSGSNEQFF. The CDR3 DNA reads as TGTGCCAGCAGTATCCGGACTAGCGGGAGTAATGAGCAGTTCTTC.

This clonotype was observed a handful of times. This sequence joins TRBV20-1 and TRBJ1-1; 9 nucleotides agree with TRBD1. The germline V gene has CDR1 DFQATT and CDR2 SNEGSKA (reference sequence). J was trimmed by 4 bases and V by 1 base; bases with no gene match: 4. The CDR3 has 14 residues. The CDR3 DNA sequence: TGCAGTGCTAGAGTAACAGGGGGCCGCACTGAAGCTTTCTTT. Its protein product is CSARVTGGRTEAFF.

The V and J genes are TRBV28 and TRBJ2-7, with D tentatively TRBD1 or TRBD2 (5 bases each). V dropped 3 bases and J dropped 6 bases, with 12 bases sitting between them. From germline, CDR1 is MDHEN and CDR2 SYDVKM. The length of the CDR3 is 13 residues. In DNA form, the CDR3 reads TGTGCCAGCAGTTTCCGGGGCCTATTCGAGCAGTACTTC. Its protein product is CASSFRGLFEQYF. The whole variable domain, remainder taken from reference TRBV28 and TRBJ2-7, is DVKVTQSSRYLVKRTGEKVFLECVQDMDHENMFWYRQDPGLGLRLIYFSYDVKMKEKGDIPEGYSVSREKKERFSLILESASTNQTSMYLCASSFRGLFEQYFGPGTRLTVT.